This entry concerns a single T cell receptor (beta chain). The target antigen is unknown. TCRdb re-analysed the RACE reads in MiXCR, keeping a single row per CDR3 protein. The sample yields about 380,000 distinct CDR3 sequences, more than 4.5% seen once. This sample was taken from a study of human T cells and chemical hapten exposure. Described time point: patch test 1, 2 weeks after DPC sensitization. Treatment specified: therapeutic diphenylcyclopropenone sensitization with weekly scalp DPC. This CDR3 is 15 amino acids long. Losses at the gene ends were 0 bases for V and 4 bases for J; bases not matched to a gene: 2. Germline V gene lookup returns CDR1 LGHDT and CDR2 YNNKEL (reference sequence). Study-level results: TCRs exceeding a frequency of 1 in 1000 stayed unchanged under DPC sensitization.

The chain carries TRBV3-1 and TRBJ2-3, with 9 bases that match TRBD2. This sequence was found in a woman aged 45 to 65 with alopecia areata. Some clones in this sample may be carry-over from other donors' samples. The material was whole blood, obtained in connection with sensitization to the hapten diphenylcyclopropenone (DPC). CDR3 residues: CASSQEGLASDTQYF. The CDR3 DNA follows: TGTGCCAGCAGCCAAGAGGGACTAGCATCAGATACGCAGTATTTT.